This TCR beta chain originates from a study of T cells in Graves' hyperthyroidism and ophthalmopathy. TCR beta CDR3 regions were amplified from RNA. TCR CDR3 underwent first-round RT-PCR with the HTBI primer set. TCRdb re-analysed the multiplex PCR reads in MiXCR, keeping a single row per CDR3 protein. The data show a few hundred thousand distinct CDR3 sequences, around 20% seen once. This clonotype has at least ten counts. Its antigen is still unknown. Findings and caveats of the study: Before onset, by a median of approximately 5.9 months, the model predicted ophthalmopathy.

The CDR3 totals 11 residues. The germline CDR1 and CDR2 sequences are SNHLY and FYNNEI. The ends were cut back, 8 bases at V and 5 bases at J, with 9 bases in the middle. The clonotype was recovered from a man between 18 and 29 years old with Graves' ophthalmopathy. The chain recombines TRBV2 with TRBJ1-1, with D hard to call. Sequencing was performed on blood. CDR3 sequence: CASGMWTEAFF. The CDR3 DNA reads TGTGCCAGCGGTATGTGGACTGAAGCTTTCTTT.